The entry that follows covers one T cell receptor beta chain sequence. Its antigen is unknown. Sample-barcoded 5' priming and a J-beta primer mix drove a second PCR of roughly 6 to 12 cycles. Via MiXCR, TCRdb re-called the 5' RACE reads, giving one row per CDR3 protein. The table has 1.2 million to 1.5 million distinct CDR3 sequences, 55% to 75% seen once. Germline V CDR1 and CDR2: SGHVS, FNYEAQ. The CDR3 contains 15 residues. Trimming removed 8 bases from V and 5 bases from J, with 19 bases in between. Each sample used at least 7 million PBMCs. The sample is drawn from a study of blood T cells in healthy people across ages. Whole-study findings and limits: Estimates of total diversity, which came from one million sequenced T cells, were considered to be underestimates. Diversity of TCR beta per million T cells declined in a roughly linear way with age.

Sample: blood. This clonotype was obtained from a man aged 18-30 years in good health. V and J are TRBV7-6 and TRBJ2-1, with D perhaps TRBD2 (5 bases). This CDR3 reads CASAVSGSPHNEQFF. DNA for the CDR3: TGTGCCAGCGCTGTGTCGGGGAGCCCCCACAATGAGCAGTTCTTC.